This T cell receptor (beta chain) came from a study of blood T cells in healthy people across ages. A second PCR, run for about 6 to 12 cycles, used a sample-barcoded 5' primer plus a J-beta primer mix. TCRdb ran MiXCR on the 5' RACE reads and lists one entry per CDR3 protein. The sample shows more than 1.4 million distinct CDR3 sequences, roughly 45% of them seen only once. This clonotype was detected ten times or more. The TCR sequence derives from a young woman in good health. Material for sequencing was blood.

CDR3 in amino acids: CASSLRQGGTEAFF. CDR3 nucleotides: TGTGCCAGCAGTTTAAGGCAGGGCGGGACTGAAGCTTTCTTT. The chain links TRBV12-3 or TRBV12-4 to TRBJ1-1; possibly TRBD1 for D (5 bases). The CDR3 is made up of 14 amino acids. The V end was cut by 2 bases, the J end by 5 bases, with 12 bases between.